What follows are 19 T cell receptor beta chains derived from one specimen sequenced in a study of blood T cell repertoires in COVID-19. Sequencing was performed with immunoSEQ multiplex PCR; in TCRdb, only in-frame clones are kept and a portion is missing. The sample yields around 290,000 clones, 85% to 90% seen once. The sample was peripheral blood. The receptors were sampled from a middle-aged man with acute or convalescent COVID-19.

The rearrangement joins TRBV21-1 to TRBJ1-2; the table's D call TRBD1 went unverified against the DNA. TRBV21-1 is a listed pseudogene. This CDR3 has 15 amino acids. CDR3 DNA sequence: TGTGCCAGCAGCGCCCGGACAAGGTGTAACTATGGCTACACCTTC. This codes for CASSARTRCNYGYTF.

V usage is TRBV24-1 and J usage is TRBJ2-1; D is uncertain. The CDR3 loop spans 12 amino acids. CDR1 is KGHDR and CDR2 is SFDVKD in the germline V gene. The V gene lost 2 bases and the J gene lost 8 bases, with 6 bases spanning the gap. CDR3 in amino acids: CATSDSPDEQFF. In DNA, the CDR3 is TGTGCCACCAGTGATTCTCCAGATGAGCAGTTCTTC.

V is TRBV6-5 and J is TRBJ1-2; TRBD1 might be the D (6 bases). The V gene's germline CDR1 is MNHEY and CDR2 SVGAGI. This CDR3 region has 13 residues. V was cut by 6 bases and J by 6 bases, with 14 bases left in between. The CDR3 DNA follows: TGTGCCAGCAGCAGAACCTCAGGGGATGGCTACACCTTC. Protein: CASSRTSGDGYTF.

This clone showed up just once. CDR3 sequence (DNA): TGTGCCAGCAGTATAGGGGGCCAAAGAGCCAAAAACATTCAGTACTTC. Translating gives CASSIGGQRAKNIQYF. The chain links TRBV11-2 to TRBJ2-4; 7 bases agree with TRBD1. Per the germline V gene, CDR1 is SGHAT and CDR2 is FQNNGV. CDR3 length equals 16 residues. The V and J ends lost 6 bases and 0 bases, in that order; junction bases with no gene match: 8.

The rearrangement uses TRBV18 and TRBJ1-2, with 9 bases identical to TRBD1. With V trimmed by 3 bases and J by 7 bases, 9 bases remained unmatched. The CDR3 has 15 residues. CDR1 and CDR2 from the germline V gene are KGHSH and LQKENI. DNA of the CDR3: TGTGCCAGCTCACCCACAGGGGGCAATTTGGCTGGCTACACCTTC. Its translation is CASSPTGGNLAGYTF.

J is TRBJ1-3 and V is TRBV9; TRBD1 matches at 7 bases. The V and J ends lost 4 bases and 3 bases, in that order; junction bases with no gene match: 4. The CDR3 is 14 amino acids. From germline, CDR1 is SGDLS and CDR2 YYNGEE. CDR3 sequence: CASSSGQIGNTIYF. The DNA of the CDR3 is TGTGCCAGCAGCTCGGGACAGATTGGAAACACCATATATTTT.

The chain joins TRBV5-1 to TRBJ2-3; TRBD2 might be the D (6 bases). V was cut by 3 bases and J by 2 bases, with 10 bases left in between. CDR1 is SGHRS and CDR2 is YFSETQ in the germline V gene. The CDR3 consists of 14 residues. CDR3 in DNA: TGCGCCAGCAGCTCGAGGGACTCCACAGATACGCAGTATTTT. This translates into CASSSRDSTDTQYF.

The chain links TRBV11-2 to TRBJ2-4; 9 nucleotides align to TRBD2. CDR1 and CDR2 from the germline V gene are SGHAT and FQNNGV. V lost 5 bases to trimming and J lost 15 bases; unmatched junction nucleotides: 11. The CDR3 has 13 residues. CDR3 amino acids: CASSPTPLAGRYF. CDR3 in DNA: TGTGCCAGCAGCCCCACCCCACTAGCGGGTCGGTACTTC.

The V gene is TRBV6-5, the J gene TRBJ2-7; D is ambiguous. Germline CDR1 reads MNHEY; CDR2 reads SVGAGI. V lost 7 bases and J 5 bases, leaving 12 bases between the germline ends. CDR3 length: 12 amino acids. The CDR3 loop is CASNRHKNEQYF. The CDR3 DNA reads as TGTGCCAGCAACCGACACAAGAACGAGCAGTACTTC.

The genes are TRBV3-1 (or the pseudogene TRBV3-2) and TRBJ1-4; D uncertain. Between the trimmed V and J ends, which lost 1 base and 5 bases, there was a span of 2 bases. CDR3 length: 12 amino acids. The germline V gene encodes CDR1 LGHDT and CDR2 YNNKEL (reference sequence). The CDR3: CASSQANEKLFF. The DNA of the CDR3 is TGTGCCAGCAGCCAAGCGAATGAAAAACTGTTTTTT.

This chain joins TRBV6-5 and TRBJ1-1; D not certain. Germline V gene sequence: CDR1 MNHEY, CDR2 SVGAGI. V was clipped by 6 bases and J by 6 bases, with 17 bases between them. The CDR3 is 14 residues long. In nucleotides, the CDR3 is TGTGCCAGCAGGAGATCAGGTTTCGAGCCTGAAGCTTTCTTT. Amino acids: CASRRSGFEPEAFF.

The rearrangement links TRBV2 to TRBJ2-1, with a possible D match to TRBD2 (6 bases). This CDR3 has 12 amino acids. Trimming pared 3 bases from V and 15 bases from J, leaving 15 bases between. Germline V gene lookup returns CDR1 SNHLY and CDR2 FYNNEI. The CDR3 nucleotides are TGTGCCAGCAGTGACGTTGGTAGGCGGGGGTTCTTC. Encoded protein: CASSDVGRRGFF.

The chain carries TRBV4-2 and TRBJ2-2; 7 bases are a match to TRBD1. Looked up from germline, CDR1 is LGHNA and CDR2 is YNFKEQ. CDR3 length: 16 amino acids. Trimming at V came to 2 bases and at J to 0 bases, leaving 3 bases not matched to a gene. The CDR3: CASSQLGQTNTGELFF. DNA of the CDR3: TGTGCCAGCAGCCAACTGGGACAGACGAACACCGGGGAGCTGTTTTTT.

The chain is built from TRBV4-2 and TRBJ2-1; D is perhaps TRBD1 (6 bases). V shed 4 bases and J shed 9 bases, with 16 bases lying between them. Germline CDR1 and CDR2: LGHNA and YNFKEQ. CDR3 length equals 14 residues. The CDR3 here is CASSPSPQGAEQFF. The CDR3 nucleotides read TGTGCCAGCAGCCCTTCCCCACAGGGCGCTGAGCAGTTCTTC.

The chain has TRBV2 and TRBJ1-2, with D possibly TRBD1 on 5 matching bases. This CDR3 contains 17 residues. Trimming removed 0 bases from V and 4 bases from J, with 18 bases in between. Germline CDR1 SNHLY, CDR2 FYNNEI. For the CDR3, the DNA is TGTGCCAGCAGTGAAGCGTGGGAAGAAAACAGGAGCTATGGCTACACCTTC. Its translation is CASSEAWEENRSYGYTF.

This chain links TRBV19 with TRBJ2-7; 8 nucleotides agree with TRBD1. With 3 bases clipped from V and 5 bases from J, the junction kept 6 bases outside the gene matches. The CDR3 runs 14 residues. Germline V gives CDR1 LNHDA, CDR2 SQIVND (reference sequence). The CDR3 nucleotides are TGTGCCAGTAGTATGCGGCAGGGGGCCCACGAGCAGTACTTC. It translates to CASSMRQGAHEQYF. The full variable domain, rest sourced from reference TRBV19 and TRBJ2-7, is DGGITQSPKYLFRKEGQNVTLSCEQNLNHDAMYWYRQDPGQGLRLIYYSQIVNDFQKGDIAEGYSVSREKKESFPLTVTSAQKNPTAFYLCASSMRQGAHEQYFGPGTRLTVT.

This clone appeared a single time. The chain employs TRBV7-8 and TRBJ1-6, with a tentative D call TRBD1 (5 bases). Deletions cut 5 bases from V and 6 bases from J, with 8 bases between. The CDR3 runs 13 residues. Germline V CDR1 and CDR2: SGHVS, FQNEAQ. The CDR3 DNA reads TGTGCCAGCAGCGCAGACAGTAATTCACCCCTCCACTTT. Translating gives CASSADSNSPLHF.

As DNA, the CDR3 is TGTGCCAGCAGCTTGGGACTGGAGGGTCTGAGTGGCTACACCTTC. It specifies CASSLGLEGLSGYTF. The genes are TRBV13 and TRBJ1-2; D is perhaps TRBD1 (5 bases). Germline V CDR1 and CDR2: PRHDT, FYEKMQ (reference sequence). Trimming removed 3 bases at V and 7 bases at J, with 18 bases between. The CDR3 consists of 15 residues.

The genes are TRBV4-1 and TRBJ2-7; 12 bases fit TRBD2. This CDR3 spans 18 amino acids. V shed 0 bases and J 2 bases; nucleotides not matched to a gene: 8. Germline CDR1 is MGHRA and CDR2 is YSYEKL. CDR3 sequence: CASSQDSKWTSGAYEQYF. The DNA of the CDR3 is TGCGCCAGCAGCCAAGATAGTAAGTGGACTAGCGGGGCCTACGAGCAGTACTTC.